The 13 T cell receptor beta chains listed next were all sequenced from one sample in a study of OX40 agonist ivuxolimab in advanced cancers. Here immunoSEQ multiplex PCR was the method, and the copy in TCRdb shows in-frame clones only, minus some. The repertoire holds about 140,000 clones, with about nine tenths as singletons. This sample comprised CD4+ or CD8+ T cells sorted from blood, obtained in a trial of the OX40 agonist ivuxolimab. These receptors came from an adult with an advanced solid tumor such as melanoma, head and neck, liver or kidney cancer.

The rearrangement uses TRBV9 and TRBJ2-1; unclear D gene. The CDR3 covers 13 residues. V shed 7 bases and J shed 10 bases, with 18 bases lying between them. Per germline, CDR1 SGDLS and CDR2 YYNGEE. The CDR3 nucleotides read TGTGCCAGCCAAAAAGAAACGGCCGGGGAGCAGTTCTTC. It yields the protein CASQKETAGEQFF.

The CDR3 reads CASSRIKRAYEQYF. DNA of the CDR3: TGTGCCAGCAGTCGCATTAAGCGGGCCTACGAGCAGTACTTC. This sequence joins TRBV11-2 and TRBJ2-7, with D perhaps matching TRBD2 (6 bases). V was trimmed by 6 bases and J by 2 bases, leaving 14 bases between them. The CDR3 is 14 amino acids. In germline, CDR1 is SGHAT, CDR2 FQNNGV.

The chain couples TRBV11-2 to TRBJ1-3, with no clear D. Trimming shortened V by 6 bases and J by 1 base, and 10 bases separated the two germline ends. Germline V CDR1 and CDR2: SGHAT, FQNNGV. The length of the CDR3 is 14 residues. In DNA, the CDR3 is TGTGCCAGCAGTGCCGGGATATCTGGAAACACCATATATTTT. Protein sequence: CASSAGISGNTIYF.

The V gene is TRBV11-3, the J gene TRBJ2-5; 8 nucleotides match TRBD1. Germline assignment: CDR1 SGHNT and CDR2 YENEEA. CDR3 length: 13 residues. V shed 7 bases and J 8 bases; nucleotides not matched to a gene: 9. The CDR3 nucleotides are TGTGCCAGCACCGTAGGACAGGGTCTAACCCAGTACTTC. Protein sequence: CASTVGQGLTQYF. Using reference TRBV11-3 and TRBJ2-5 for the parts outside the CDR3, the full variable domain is EAGVVQSPRYKIIEKKQPVAFWCNPISGHNTLYWYLQNLGQGPELLIRYENEEAVDDSQLPKDRFSAERLKGVDSTLKIQPAELGDSAVYLCASTVGQGLTQYFGPGTRLLVL.

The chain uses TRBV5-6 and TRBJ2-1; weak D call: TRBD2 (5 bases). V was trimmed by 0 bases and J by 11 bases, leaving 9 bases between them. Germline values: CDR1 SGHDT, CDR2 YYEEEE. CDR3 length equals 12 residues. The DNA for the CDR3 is TGTGCCAGCAGCTTGGCCGACGGGAAGCAGTTCTTC. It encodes CASSLADGKQFF.

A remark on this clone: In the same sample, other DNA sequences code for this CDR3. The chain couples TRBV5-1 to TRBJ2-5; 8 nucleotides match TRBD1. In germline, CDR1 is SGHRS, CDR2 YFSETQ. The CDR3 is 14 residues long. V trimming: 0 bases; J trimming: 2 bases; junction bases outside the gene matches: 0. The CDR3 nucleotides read TGCGCCAGCAGCTTGGGGACAGGGCAAGAGACCCAGTACTTC. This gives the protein CASSLGTGQETQYF.

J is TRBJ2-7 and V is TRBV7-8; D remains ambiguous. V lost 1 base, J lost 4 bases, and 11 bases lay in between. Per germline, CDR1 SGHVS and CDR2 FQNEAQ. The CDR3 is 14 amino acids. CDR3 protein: CASSLGNGAYEQYF. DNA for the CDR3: TGTGCCAGCAGCTTAGGGAACGGAGCATACGAGCAGTACTTC. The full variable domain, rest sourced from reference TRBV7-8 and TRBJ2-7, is GAGVSQSPRYKVAKRGQDVALRCDPISGHVSLFWYQQALGQGPEFLTYFQNEAQLDKSGLPSDRFFAERPEGSVSTLKIQRTQQEDSAVYLCASSLGNGAYEQYFGPGTRLTVT.

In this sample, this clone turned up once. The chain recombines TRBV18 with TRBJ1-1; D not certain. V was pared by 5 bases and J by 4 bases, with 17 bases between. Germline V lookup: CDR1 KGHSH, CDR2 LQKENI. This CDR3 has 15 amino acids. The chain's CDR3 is CASSTVSSRGTEAFF. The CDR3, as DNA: TGTGCCAGCTCAACCGTATCCTCGAGAGGCACTGAAGCTTTCTTT.

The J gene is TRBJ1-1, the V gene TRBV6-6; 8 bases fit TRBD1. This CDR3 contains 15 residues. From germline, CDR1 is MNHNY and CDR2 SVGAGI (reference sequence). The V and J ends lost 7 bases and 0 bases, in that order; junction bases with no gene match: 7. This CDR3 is CASIPTDRVNTEAFF. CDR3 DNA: TGTGCCAGCATACCGACGGACAGGGTGAACACTGAAGCTTTCTTT.

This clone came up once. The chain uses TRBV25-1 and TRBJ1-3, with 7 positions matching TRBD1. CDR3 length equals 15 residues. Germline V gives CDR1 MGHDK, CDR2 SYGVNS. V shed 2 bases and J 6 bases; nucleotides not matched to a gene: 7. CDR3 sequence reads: CASSETRQGLNTIYF. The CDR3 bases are TGTGCCAGCAGTGAAACGAGACAGGGATTAAACACCATATATTTT. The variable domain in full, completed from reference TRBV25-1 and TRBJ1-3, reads EADIYQTPRYLVIGTGKKITLECSQTMGHDKMYWYQQDPGMELHLIHYSYGVNSTEKGDLSSESTVSRIRTEHFPLTLESARPSHTSQYLCASSETRQGLNTIYFGEGSWLTVV.

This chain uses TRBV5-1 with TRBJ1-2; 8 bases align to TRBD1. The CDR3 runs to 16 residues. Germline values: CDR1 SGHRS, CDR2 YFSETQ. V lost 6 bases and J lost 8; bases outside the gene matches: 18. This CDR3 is CASTSSPGTGSMGYTF. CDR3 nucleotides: TGCGCCAGCACAAGTTCGCCCGGGACAGGATCCATGGGCTACACCTTC.

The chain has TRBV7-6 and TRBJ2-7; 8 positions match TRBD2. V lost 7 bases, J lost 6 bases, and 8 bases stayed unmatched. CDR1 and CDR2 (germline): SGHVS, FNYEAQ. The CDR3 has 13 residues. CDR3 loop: CASNPAGVSEQYF. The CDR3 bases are TGTGCCAGCAACCCAGCGGGAGTAAGCGAGCAGTACTTC.

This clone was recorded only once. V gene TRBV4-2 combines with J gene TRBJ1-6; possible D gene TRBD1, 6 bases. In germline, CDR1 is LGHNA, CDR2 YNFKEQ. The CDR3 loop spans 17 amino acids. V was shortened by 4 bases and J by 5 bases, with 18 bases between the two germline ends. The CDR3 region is CASSRQGRGENNSPLHF. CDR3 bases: TGTGCCAGCAGCCGCCAAGGCAGGGGCGAAAATAATTCACCCCTCCACTTT.